These 18 T cell receptor beta chains originate from one sample sequenced in a study of T cell changes during pregnancy in multiple sclerosis. TCRdb's copy holds only in-frame clones and misses some; the assay was immunoSEQ multiplex PCR. Of tens of thousands of clones listed, approximately 94% are singletons. The sequencing here drew on peripheral blood, taken in the third trimester of pregnancy. These receptors came from a female donor with multiple sclerosis, enrolled in a pregnancy study.

The genes are TRBV27 and TRBJ1-5; D unclear. This CDR3 region has 13 residues. Trimming took 1 base from V and 6 from J, leaving 7 bases between them. Germline V gene lookup returns CDR1 MNHEY and CDR2 SMNVEV (reference sequence). DNA for the CDR3: TGTGCCAGCAGTTTATGGCCGGGTCAGCCCCAGCATTTT. Its translation is CASSLWPGQPQHF.

The gene calls are TRBV6-5 and TRBJ2-3; TRBD2 agrees at 8 bases. The CDR3 length is 15 residues. Germline V CDR1 and CDR2: MNHEY, SVGAGI. The trim removed 5 bases at V and 0 bases at J, leaving 4 bases unmatched. CDR3 coding DNA: TGTGCCAGCAGTGCGAGCGGGAGCAGCACAGATACGCAGTATTTT. Translating gives CASSASGSSTDTQYF.

The chain couples TRBV28 to TRBJ2-7; D possibly corresponds to TRBD1 (6 bases). Germline lookup yields CDR1 MDHEN and CDR2 SYDVKM. V was pared by 8 bases and J by 1 base, with 18 bases between. This CDR3 contains 15 residues. Here the CDR3 DNA reads TGTGCCAGCCTTTCAGGGGACACACTTTCCTACGAGCAGTACTTC. This translates into CASLSGDTLSYEQYF.

The chain joins TRBV23-1 to TRBJ2-6; TRBD2 might be the D (5 bases). TRBV23-1 is identified as an open reading frame with a role that is uncertain. V dropped 0 bases and J dropped 1 base, with 7 bases sitting between them. The CDR3 spans 16 residues. The CDR3 DNA is TGCGCCAGCAGTCAATCCAGAGGGTCTGGGGCCAACGTCCTGACTTTC. Its protein is CASSQSRGSGANVLTF.

The rearrangement joins TRBV28 to TRBJ1-1; no clear D gene. The V end lost 5 bases, the J end lost 6 bases, and 13 bases lay between the germline ends. This CDR3 is 13 amino acids long. Germline values: CDR1 MDHEN, CDR2 SYDVKM. The CDR3, as DNA: TGTGCCAGCAGTCCTGGGAGGTTGCCTGAAGCTTTCTTT. Translated: CASSPGRLPEAFF.

This chain uses TRBV13 with TRBJ2-5; 8 nucleotides agree with TRBD1. V shed 5 bases, J shed 2 bases, and the junction held 7 bases outside the gene matches. Germline loops: CDR1 PRHDT, CDR2 FYEKMQ (reference sequence). There are 15 residues in the CDR3. The CDR3 region has the DNA TGTGCCAGCAGCCCCAGGGGGCGGCTGCAAGAGACCCAGTACTTC. Amino acid sequence: CASSPRGRLQETQYF.

The chain links TRBV29-1 to TRBJ2-3; TRBD2 aligns across 8 bases. Trimming removed 2 bases from V and 2 bases from J; junction bases left unmatched: 6. This CDR3 contains 15 residues. Germline V lookup: CDR1 SQVTM, CDR2 ANQGSEA. CDR3 sequence: CSVEPVAGTTDTQYF. For the CDR3, the DNA is TGCAGCGTTGAACCTGTAGCGGGAACCACAGATACGCAGTATTTT.

The chain is built from TRBV7-7 and TRBJ2-2; TRBD2 is a possible D gene (5 bases). Trimming took 1 base from V and 7 from J, leaving 19 bases between them. Germline values: CDR1 SSHAT, CDR2 FNYEAQ (reference sequence). The CDR3 loop spans 17 amino acids. CDR3 loop: CASSLEDPLPGVGELFF. CDR3 in DNA: TGTGCCAGCAGCTTAGAGGACCCCCTTCCCGGGGTCGGGGAGCTGTTTTTT.

The chain carries TRBV6-1 and TRBJ1-4; D is perhaps TRBD1 (5 bases). The CDR3 runs 16 residues. CDR1 and CDR2 (germline): MNHNS, SASEGT. V gave up 4 bases and J gave up 3 bases, with 15 bases separating them. For the CDR3, the DNA is TGTGCCAGCAGTGCGGGCCGGGCGGGGGCTAATGAAAAACTGTTTTTT. Amino acid sequence: CASSAGRAGANEKLFF.

This clone was picked up one time. This chain uses TRBV27 with TRBJ2-7, with a possible D match to TRBD2 (6 bases). The CDR3 has 13 residues. Germline loops: CDR1 MNHEY, CDR2 SMNVEV (reference sequence). The V and J ends lost 3 bases and 5 bases respectively, with 11 bases between them. CDR3: CASSFPGGNEQYF. CDR3 DNA sequence: TGTGCCAGCAGTTTCCCCGGCGGGAACGAGCAGTACTTC.

This clone was seen more than once but under ten times. The chain couples TRBV5-8 to TRBJ2-7, with 13 bases identical to TRBD2. Trimming removed 5 bases from V and 5 bases from J; junction bases left unmatched: 16. The germline V gene has CDR1 SGHTS and CDR2 YDEGEE. The CDR3 is made up of 18 amino acids. The CDR3 DNA follows: TGTGCCAGCAGGGGGGACAGGTGGACTAGCGGGAGCTTCAACGAGCAGTACTTC. Translation: CASRGDRWTSGSFNEQYF. Full variable domain (rest looked up from reference TRBV5-8 and TRBJ2-7): EAGVTQSPTHLIKTRGQQATLRCSPISGHTSVYWYQQALGLGLQFLLWYDEGEERNRGNFPPRFSGRQFPNYSSELNVNALELEDSALYLCASRGDRWTSGSFNEQYFGPGTRLTVT.

The genes are TRBV19 and TRBJ2-5; D is possibly TRBD2 (6 bases). CDR3 size: 14 residues. Looked up from germline, CDR1 is LNHDA and CDR2 is SQIVND (reference sequence). V was pared by 6 bases and J by 3 bases, with 14 bases between. The CDR3 DNA sequence: TGTGCCAGTAGCTACGGGAGTGGCGAAGAGACCCAGTACTTC. Protein: CASSYGSGEETQYF. Complete variable domain (other parts from reference TRBV19 and TRBJ2-5): DGGITQSPKYLFRKEGQNVTLSCEQNLNHDAMYWYRQDPGQGLRLIYYSQIVNDFQKGDIAEGYSVSREKKESFPLTVTSAQKNPTAFYLCASSYGSGEETQYFGPGTRLLVL.

This clone was counted only a few times. The V call is TRBV5-4, the J call TRBJ1-2; 8 nucleotides line up with TRBD1. The V gene end was trimmed by 2 bases and the J gene end by 8 bases; junction bases not matched to a gene: 5. The germline CDR1 and CDR2 sequences are SGHNT and YYREEE (reference sequence). This CDR3 has 13 residues. The CDR3 loop reads CASSLDRGFGYTF. The CDR3 DNA follows: TGTGCCAGCAGCTTAGACAGGGGATTCGGCTACACCTTC.

This chain joins TRBV19 and TRBJ1-5, with TRBD1 matching over 9 bases. Losses at the gene ends were 0 bases for V and 2 bases for J; bases not matched to a gene: 8. The germline V gene has CDR1 LNHDA and CDR2 SQIVND (reference sequence). The CDR3 runs to 18 residues. The CDR3 region is CASSIEGQGVRGNQPQHF. As DNA, the CDR3 is TGTGCCAGTAGTATAGAGGGACAGGGAGTCCGAGGCAATCAGCCCCAGCATTTT.

The rearrangement links TRBV5-1 to TRBJ2-3; TRBD2 is a possible D gene (5 bases). Germline loops: CDR1 SGHRS, CDR2 YFSETQ. Deletions cut 2 bases from V and 0 bases from J, with 10 bases between. This CDR3 region has 15 residues. DNA for the CDR3: TGCGCCAGCAGCTTCCAGCGGTCTAGCACAGATACGCAGTATTTT. Its protein is CASSFQRSSTDTQYF. Supplemented by reference TRBV5-1 and TRBJ2-3, the full variable domain reads KAGVTQTPRYLIKTRGQQVTLSCSPISGHRSVSWYQQTPGQGLQFLFEYFSETQRNKGNFPGRFSGRQFSNSRSEMNVSTLELGDSALYLCASSFQRSSTDTQYFGPGTRLTVL.

This sequence joins TRBV27 and TRBJ2-3; 11 nucleotides align to TRBD2. CDR3 size: 15 residues. V lost 8 bases, J lost 0 bases, and 4 bases stayed unmatched. CDR1 is MNHEY, CDR2 SMNVEV, per germline (reference sequence). Here the CDR3 reads CASGLAGSSTDTQYF. In DNA, the CDR3 is TGTGCCAGCGGACTAGCGGGCTCGAGCACAGATACGCAGTATTTT.

J is TRBJ1-2 and V is TRBV5-5; no definite D call. The V gene's germline CDR1 is SGHKS and CDR2 YYEKEE (reference sequence). Trimming removed 0 bases from V and 1 base from J, with 7 bases in between. The CDR3 extends over 14 amino acids. CDR3 in amino acids: CASSLVPGNYGYTF. CDR3 sequence (DNA): TGTGCCAGCAGCTTGGTTCCGGGTAACTATGGCTACACCTTC.

The chain employs TRBV5-1 and TRBJ2-3; no definite D call. Germline values: CDR1 SGHRS, CDR2 YFSETQ. V lost 4 bases and J lost 0, with 12 bases in between. This CDR3 contains 15 residues. CDR3 coding DNA: TGCGCCAGCAGCCTGGACGGGTATAGCACAGATACGCAGTATTTT. This translates into CASSLDGYSTDTQYF.